This T cell receptor (beta chain) was obtained from a study of blood T cell repertoires in COVID-19. Original methodology: Researchers report that nucleated cell counts were estimated from reference gene primer amplification. Using immunoSEQ multiplex PCR, the repertoire was profiled, and TCRdb retains in-frame clones only, with some absent. The V and J calls and clone size were taken over from that table, and D and trimming were inferred from the DNA. In the table there are over 200,000 clones, roughly 91% of which are singletons. Per germline, CDR1 SGHRS and CDR2 YFSETQ. This CDR3 is built from 16 residues. Between the trimmed V and J ends, which lost 0 bases and 0 bases, there was a span of 10 bases.

The sequenced material came from PBMCs or T cells enriched from blood (not recorded which). The TCR originated in a man between 40 and 49 years old who had recovered from COVID-19. The chain combines TRBV5-1 with TRBJ2-1; D remains unclear. CDR3 in amino acids: CASSLVPGSSYNEQFF. The CDR3 nucleotides read TGCGCCAGCAGCTTGGTTCCAGGAAGCTCCTACAATGAGCAGTTCTTC.